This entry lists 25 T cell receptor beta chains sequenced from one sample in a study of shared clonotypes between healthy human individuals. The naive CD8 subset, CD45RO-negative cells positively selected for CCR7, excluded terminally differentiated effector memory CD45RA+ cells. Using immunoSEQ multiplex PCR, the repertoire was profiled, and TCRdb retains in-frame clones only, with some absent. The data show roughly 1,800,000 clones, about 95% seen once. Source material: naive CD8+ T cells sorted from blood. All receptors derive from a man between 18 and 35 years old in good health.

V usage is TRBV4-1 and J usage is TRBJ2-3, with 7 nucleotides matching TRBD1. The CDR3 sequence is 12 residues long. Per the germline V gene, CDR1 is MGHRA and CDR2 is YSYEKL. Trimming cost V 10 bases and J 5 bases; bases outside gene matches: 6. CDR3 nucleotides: TGCGCCACCTCCCCAGGGGGAGATACGCAGTATTTT. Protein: CATSPGGDTQYF.

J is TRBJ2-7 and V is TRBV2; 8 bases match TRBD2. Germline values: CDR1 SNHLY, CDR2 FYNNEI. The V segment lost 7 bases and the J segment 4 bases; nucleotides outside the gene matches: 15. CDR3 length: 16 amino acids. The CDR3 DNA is TGTGCCAGCATGGGGTTAGGGGCGGGAGGTCCTTACGAGCAGTACTTC. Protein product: CASMGLGAGGPYEQYF.

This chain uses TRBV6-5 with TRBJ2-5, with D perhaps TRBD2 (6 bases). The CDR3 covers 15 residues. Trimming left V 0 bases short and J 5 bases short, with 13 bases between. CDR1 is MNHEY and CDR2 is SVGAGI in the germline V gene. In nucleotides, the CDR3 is TGTGCCAGCAGTTACTCTCCGGGAGTGGCGGAGACCCAGTACTTC. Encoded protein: CASSYSPGVAETQYF.

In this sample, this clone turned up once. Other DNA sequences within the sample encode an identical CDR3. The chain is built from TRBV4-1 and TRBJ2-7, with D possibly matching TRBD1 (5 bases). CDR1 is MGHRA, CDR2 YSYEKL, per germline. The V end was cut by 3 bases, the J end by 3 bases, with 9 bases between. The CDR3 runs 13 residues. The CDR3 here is CASSQGPVYEQYF. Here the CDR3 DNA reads TGCGCCAGCAGCCAGGGGCCGGTCTACGAGCAGTACTTC.

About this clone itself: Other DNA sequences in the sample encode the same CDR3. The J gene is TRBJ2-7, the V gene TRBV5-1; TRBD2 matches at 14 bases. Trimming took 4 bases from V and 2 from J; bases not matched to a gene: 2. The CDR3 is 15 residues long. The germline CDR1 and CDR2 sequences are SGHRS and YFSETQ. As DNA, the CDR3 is TGCGCCAGCAGCCCGACTAGCGGGGGGGCCTACGAGCAGTACTTC. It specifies CASSPTSGGAYEQYF.

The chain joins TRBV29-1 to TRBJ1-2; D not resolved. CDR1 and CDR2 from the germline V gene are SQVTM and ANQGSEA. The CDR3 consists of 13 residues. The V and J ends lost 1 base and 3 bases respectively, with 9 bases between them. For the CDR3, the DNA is TGCAGCGTTGAAGTATCACAATACTATGGCTACACCTTC. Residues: CSVEVSQYYGYTF.

This CDR3 reads CASSLIAGQDYGYTF. The CDR3 DNA sequence: TGCGCCAGCAGCTTAATAGCGGGACAGGACTATGGCTACACCTTC. This chain connects TRBV5-1 to TRBJ1-2; 8 bases match TRBD1. Germline lookup yields CDR1 SGHRS and CDR2 YFSETQ. CDR3 length: 15 amino acids. V trimming: 2 bases; J trimming: 3 bases; junction bases outside the gene matches: 6.

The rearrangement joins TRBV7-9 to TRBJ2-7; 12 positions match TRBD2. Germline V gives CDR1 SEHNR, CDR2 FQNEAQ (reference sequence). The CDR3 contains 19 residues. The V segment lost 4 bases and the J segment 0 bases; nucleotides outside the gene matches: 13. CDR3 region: CASSSSSPGLAGNSYEQYF. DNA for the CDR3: TGTGCCAGCAGCTCATCCTCACCGGGACTAGCGGGCAACTCCTACGAGCAGTACTTC.

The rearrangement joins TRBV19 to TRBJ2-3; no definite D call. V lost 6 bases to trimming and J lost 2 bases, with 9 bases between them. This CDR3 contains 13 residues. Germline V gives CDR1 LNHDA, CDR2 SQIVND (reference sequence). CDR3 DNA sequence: TGTGCCAGTAGAAAAGACAACACAGATACGCAGTATTTT. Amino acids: CASRKDNTDTQYF.

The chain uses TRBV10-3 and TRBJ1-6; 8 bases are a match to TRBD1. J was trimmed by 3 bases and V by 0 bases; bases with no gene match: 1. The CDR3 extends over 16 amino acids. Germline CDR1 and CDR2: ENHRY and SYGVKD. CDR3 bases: TGTGCCATCAGTGAGTCACAGGGGGACTATAATTCACCCCTCCACTTT. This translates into CAISESQGDYNSPLHF.

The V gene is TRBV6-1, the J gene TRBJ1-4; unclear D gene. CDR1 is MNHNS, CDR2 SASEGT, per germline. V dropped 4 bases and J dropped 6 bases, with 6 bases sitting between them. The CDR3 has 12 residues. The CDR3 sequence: CASSVEDEKLFF. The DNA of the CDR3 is TGTGCCAGCAGTGTTGAGGATGAAAAACTGTTTTTT.

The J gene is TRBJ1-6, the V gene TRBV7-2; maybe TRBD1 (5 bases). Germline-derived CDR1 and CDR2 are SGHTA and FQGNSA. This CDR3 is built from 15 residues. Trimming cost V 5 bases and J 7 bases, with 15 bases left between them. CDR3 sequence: CASSPEGGVNSPLHF. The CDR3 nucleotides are TGTGCCAGCAGCCCTGAGGGAGGGGTCAATTCACCCCTCCACTTT.

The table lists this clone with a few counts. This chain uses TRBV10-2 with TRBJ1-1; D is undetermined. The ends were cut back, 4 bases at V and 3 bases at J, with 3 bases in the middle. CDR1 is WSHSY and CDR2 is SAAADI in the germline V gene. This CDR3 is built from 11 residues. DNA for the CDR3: TGCGCCAGCAGTGGGTACACTGAAGCTTTCTTT. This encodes CASSGYTEAFF.

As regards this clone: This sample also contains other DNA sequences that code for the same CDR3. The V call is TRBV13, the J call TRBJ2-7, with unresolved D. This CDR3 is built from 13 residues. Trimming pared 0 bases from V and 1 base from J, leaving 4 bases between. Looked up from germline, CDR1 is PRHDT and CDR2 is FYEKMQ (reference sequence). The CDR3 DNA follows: TGTGCCAGCAGCTTAGGGGTTTCCTACGAGCAGTACTTC. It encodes CASSLGVSYEQYF.

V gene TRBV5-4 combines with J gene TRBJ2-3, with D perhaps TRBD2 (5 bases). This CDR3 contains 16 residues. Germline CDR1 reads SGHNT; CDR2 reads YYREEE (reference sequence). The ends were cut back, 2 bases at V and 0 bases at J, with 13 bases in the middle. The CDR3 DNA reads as TGTGCCAGCAGCTTTGGAGGCTTTTTGAGCACAGATACGCAGTATTTT. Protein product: CASSFGGFLSTDTQYF.

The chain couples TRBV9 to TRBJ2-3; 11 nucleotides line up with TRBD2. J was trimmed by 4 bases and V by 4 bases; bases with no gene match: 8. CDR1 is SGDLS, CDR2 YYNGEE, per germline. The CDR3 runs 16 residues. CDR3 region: CASSSTSGEWPDTQYF. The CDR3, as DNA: TGTGCCAGCAGCTCGACTAGCGGGGAATGGCCAGATACGCAGTATTTT.

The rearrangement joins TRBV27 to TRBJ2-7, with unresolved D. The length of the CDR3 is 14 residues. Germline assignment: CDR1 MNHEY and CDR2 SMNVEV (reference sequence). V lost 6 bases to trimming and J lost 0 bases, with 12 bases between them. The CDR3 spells CASSPHSNSYEQYF. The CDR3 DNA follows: TGTGCCAGCAGCCCCCATTCTAACTCCTACGAGCAGTACTTC.

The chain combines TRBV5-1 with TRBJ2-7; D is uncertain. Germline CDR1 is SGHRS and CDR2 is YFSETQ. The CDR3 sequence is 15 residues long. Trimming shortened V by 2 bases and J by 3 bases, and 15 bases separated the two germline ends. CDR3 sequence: CASSLETNAFYEQYF. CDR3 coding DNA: TGCGCCAGCAGCTTAGAGACGAATGCCTTCTACGAGCAGTACTTC.

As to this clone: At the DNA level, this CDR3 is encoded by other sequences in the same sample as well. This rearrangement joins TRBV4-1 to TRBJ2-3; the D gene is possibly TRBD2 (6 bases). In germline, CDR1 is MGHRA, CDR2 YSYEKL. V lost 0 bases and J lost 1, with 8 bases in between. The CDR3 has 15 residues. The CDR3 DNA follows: TGCGCCAGCAGCCAAGAGTCGGGGGGCACAGATACGCAGTATTTT. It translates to CASSQESGGTDTQYF.

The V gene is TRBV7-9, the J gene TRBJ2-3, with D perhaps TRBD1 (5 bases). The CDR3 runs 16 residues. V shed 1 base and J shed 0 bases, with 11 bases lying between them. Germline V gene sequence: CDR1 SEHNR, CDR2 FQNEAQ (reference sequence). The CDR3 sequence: CASSLGQLTSTDTQYF. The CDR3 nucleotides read TGTGCCAGCAGCTTAGGACAGTTGACTAGCACAGATACGCAGTATTTT.

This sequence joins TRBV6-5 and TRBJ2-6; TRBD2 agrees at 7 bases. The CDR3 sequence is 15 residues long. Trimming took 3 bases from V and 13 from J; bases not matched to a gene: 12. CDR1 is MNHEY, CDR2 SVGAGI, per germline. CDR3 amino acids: CASSYRGDSSLVLTF. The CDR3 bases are TGTGCCAGCAGTTATCGGGGGGACTCGTCTCTAGTCCTGACTTTC.

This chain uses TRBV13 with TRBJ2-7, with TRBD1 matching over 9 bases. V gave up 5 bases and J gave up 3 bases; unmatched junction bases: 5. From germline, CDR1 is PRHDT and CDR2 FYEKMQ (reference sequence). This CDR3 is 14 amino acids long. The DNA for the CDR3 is TGTGCCAGCAGCCTCGGGACAGGGATCTACGAGCAGTACTTC. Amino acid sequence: CASSLGTGIYEQYF. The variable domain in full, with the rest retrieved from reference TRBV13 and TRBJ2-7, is AAGVIQSPRHLIKEKRETATLKCYPIPRHDTVYWYQQGPGQDPQFLISFYEKMQSDKGSIPDRFSAQQFSDYHSELNMSSLELGDSALYFCASSLGTGIYEQYFGPGTRLTVT.

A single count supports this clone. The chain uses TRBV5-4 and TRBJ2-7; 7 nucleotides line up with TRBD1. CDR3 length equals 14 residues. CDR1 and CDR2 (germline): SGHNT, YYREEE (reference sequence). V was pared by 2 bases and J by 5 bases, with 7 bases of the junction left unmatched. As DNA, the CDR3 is TGTGCCAGCAGCTTACAGGGGACCCACCACGAGCAGTACTTC. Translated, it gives CASSLQGTHHEQYF.

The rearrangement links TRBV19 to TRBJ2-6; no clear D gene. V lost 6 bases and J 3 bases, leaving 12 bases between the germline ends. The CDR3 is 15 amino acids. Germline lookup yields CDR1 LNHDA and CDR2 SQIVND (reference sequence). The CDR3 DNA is TGTGCCAGTAGCCCAATCTCGGGTGGGGCCAACGTCCTGACTTTC. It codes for CASSPISGGANVLTF.

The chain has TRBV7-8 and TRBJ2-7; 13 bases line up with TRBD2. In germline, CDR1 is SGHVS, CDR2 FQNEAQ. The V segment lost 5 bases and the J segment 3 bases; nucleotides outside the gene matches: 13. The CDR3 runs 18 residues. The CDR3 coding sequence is TGTGCCAGCAGCGGGGGACTAGCGGGATCGTTAGGGGGCTACGAGCAGTACTTC. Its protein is CASSGGLAGSLGGYEQYF. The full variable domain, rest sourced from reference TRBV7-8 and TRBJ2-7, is GAGVSQSPRYKVAKRGQDVALRCDPISGHVSLFWYQQALGQGPEFLTYFQNEAQLDKSGLPSDRFFAERPEGSVSTLKIQRTQQEDSAVYLCASSGGLAGSLGGYEQYFGPGTRLTVT.